This T cell receptor (beta chain) was sequenced during a study of blood T cell repertoires in COVID-19 (dated by TCRdb to about 2020). Regarding the study in general: Samples from collaborators originated in the United States, Italy and Spain and spanned both the acute and convalescent phases of COVID-19. Sample metadata almost always included a de-identified subject ID, COVID-19 status, age in years and sex. Where available, HLA class I and class II types were taken from metadata supplied by the sample provider and were not determined by assay-based typing. The samples were drawn from two sources: the first 160 participants of the ongoing ImmuneRACE study, and over 1,000 subjects contributed by 6 global collaborators. The repertoires were released in a freely available public database meant as a resource for research on the immune response to SARS-CoV-2. Deeply sampled blood TCRbeta repertoires from subjects exposed to, actively infected with, or recovered from COVID-19 were included in the dataset. The material from the prospective study consisted of cDNA or gDNA derived from T cells, B-cell-depleted T cells, or PBMCs.

Sequences SGHNT (CDR1) and YYREEE (CDR2) are obtained from the germline V gene (reference sequence). The CDR3 measures 13 amino acids from cysteine to phenylalanine. Just the 39-base CDR3 DNA is kept, in frame starting at base 1. The germline ends are 4 bases apart after V is trimmed by 2 bases and J by 2 bases. On the study overall, not on this receptor specifically: The amount of clinical and demographic metadata varied by source and participant and was provided uncurated.

TCRbeta CDR3 regions were amplified from genomic DNA by means of the immunoSEQ Assay, a bias-controlled multiplex PCR. Regarding the original processing steps: Nucleated cell counts per sample were estimated from amplification of reference gene primers within the assay. Sequence reads were collapsed and filtered to measure the absolute abundance of every unique TCRbeta CDR3 rearrangement. For each sample, productive Simpson clonality was calculated as the square root of Simpson's diversity index over productive rearrangements. TCRdb stores this immuneACCESS table with in-frame sequences only. Part of the clones is absent; in the studies checked, under half of the shortfall reflects unresolved V genes, and no reason is known for the rest. V and J calls and clone size come straight from that table; D and trimming were deduced from the DNA. The sample table lists some 74,000 clones, 91% of them with a count of one. Approximately 2.8% of the sample rests with the top ten.

Worth noting for this clone: The antigen it binds to is not known. There are no base qualities to consult, and no much larger clone falls within one base.

In Seattle, one collaborating source enrolled patients while the infection was active and tracked those patients longitudinally over the course of disease. Whole blood was collected in K2EDTA tubes by collaborating institutions according to the institutions' own protocols. For TCRbeta analysis, collaborator samples were shipped as frozen whole blood, as isolated PBMCs, or as DNA extracted from either sample type. The sequenced material came from peripheral blood. The chain is encoded by TRBV5-4 joined to TRBJ2-2; no D gene call is confident. This clonotype was sampled from a man aged 50 to 60 with COVID-19, enrolled during active disease. DNA sequence: TGTGCCAGCAGCTTTCTCAACACCGGGGAGCTGTTTTTT. Its amino acids are CASSFLNTGELFF.